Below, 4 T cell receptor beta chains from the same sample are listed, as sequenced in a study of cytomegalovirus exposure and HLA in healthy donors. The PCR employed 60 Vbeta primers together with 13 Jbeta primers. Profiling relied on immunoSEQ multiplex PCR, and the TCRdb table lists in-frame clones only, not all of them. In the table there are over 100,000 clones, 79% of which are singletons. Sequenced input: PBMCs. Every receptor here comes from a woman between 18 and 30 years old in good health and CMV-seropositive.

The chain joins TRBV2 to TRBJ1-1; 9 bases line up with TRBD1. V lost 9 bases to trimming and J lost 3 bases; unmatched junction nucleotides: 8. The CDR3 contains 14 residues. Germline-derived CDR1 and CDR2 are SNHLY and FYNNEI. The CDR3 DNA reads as TGTGCCAGTGGGAGGGACAGGGAAGACACTGAAGCTTTCTTT. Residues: CASGRDREDTEAFF.

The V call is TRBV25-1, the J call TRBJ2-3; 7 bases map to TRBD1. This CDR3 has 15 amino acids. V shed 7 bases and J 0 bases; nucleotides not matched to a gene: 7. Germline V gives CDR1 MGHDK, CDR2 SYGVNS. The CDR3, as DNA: TGTGCCAGCAACGTACCGGGACAGAGCACAGATACGCAGTATTTT. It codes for CASNVPGQSTDTQYF. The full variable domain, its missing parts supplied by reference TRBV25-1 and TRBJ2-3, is EADIYQTPRYLVIGTGKKITLECSQTMGHDKMYWYQQDPGMELHLIHYSYGVNSTEKGDLSSESTVSRIRTEHFPLTLESARPSHTSQYLCASNVPGQSTDTQYFGPGTRLTVL.

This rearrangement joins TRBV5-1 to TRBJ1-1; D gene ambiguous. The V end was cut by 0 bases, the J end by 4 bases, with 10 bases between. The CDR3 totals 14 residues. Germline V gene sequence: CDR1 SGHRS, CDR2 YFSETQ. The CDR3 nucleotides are TGCGCCAGCAGCTTGGATAACAGTGGCACTGAAGCTTTCTTT. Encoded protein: CASSLDNSGTEAFF.

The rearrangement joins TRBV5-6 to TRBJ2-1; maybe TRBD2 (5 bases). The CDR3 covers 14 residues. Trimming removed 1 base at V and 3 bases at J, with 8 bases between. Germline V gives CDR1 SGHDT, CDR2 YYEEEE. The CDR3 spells CASSLWTGYNEQFF. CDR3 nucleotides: TGTGCCAGCAGCTTGTGGACTGGCTACAATGAGCAGTTCTTC.